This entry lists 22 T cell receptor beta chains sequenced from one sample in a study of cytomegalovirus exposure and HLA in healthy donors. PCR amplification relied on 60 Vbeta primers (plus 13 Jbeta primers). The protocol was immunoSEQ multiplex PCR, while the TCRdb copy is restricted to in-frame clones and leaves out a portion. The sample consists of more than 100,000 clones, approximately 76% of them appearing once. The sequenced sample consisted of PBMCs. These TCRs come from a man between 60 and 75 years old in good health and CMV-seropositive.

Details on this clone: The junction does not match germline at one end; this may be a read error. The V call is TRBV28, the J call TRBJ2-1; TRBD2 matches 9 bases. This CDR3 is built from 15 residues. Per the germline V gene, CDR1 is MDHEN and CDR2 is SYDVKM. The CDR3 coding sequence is TGTACCAGCATCTCCCGGATAGCGGGAGTCGGTGAGCAGTTCTTC. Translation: CTSISRIAGVGEQFF.

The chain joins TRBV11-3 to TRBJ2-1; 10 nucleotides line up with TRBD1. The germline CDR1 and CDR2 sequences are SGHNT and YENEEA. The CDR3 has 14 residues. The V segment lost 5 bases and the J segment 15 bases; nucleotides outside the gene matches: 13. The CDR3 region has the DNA TGTGCCAGCAGCCAAATAAGTTCAGGGACAGGGGTGTTCTTC. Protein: CASSQISSGTGVFF.

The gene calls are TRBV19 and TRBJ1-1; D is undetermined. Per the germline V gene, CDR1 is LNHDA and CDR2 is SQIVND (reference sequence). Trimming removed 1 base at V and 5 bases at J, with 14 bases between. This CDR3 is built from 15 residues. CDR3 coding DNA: TGTGCCAGTAGTATAGTCACGGGAGGAACAACTGAAGCTTTCTTT. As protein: CASSIVTGGTTEAFF.

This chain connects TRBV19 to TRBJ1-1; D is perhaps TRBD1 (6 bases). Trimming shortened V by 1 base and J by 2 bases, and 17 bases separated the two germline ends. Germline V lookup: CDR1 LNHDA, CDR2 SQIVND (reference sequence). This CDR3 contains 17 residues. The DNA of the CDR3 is TGTGCCAGTAGTATAGGGGGCGGGGGCCCCATTAACACTGAAGCTTTCTTT. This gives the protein CASSIGGGGPINTEAFF.

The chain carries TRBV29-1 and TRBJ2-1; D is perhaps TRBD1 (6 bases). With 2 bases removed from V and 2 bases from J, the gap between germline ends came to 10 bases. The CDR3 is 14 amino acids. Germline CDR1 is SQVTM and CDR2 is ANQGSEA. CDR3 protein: CSVENRATYNEQFF. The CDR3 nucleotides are TGCAGCGTTGAAAACAGGGCCACCTACAATGAGCAGTTCTTC.

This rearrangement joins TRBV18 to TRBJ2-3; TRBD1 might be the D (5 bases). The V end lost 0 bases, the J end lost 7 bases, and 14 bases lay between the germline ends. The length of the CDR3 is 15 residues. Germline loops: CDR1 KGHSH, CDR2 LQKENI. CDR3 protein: CASSPPVGLINTQYF. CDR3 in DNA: TGTGCCAGCTCACCACCGGTGGGGCTTATAAATACGCAGTATTTT. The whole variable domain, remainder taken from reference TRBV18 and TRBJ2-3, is NAGVMQNPRHLVRRRGQEARLRCSPMKGHSHVYWYRQLPEEGLKFMVYLQKENIIDESGMPKERFSAEFPKEGPSILRIQQVVRGDSAAYFCASSPPVGLINTQYFGPGTRLTVL.

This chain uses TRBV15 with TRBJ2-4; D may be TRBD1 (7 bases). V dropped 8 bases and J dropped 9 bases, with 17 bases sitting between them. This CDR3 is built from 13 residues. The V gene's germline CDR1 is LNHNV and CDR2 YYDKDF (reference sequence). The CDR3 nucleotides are TGTGCCACCTCAGGTGTCCAGGGGGGCATTCAGTACTTC. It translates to CATSGVQGGIQYF. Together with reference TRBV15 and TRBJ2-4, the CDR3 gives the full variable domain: DAMVIQNPRYQVTQFGKPVTLSCSQTLNHNVMYWYQQKSSQAPKLLFHYYDKDFNNEADTPDNFQSRRPNTSFCFLDIRSPGLGDTAMYLCATSGVQGGIQYFGAGTRLSVL.

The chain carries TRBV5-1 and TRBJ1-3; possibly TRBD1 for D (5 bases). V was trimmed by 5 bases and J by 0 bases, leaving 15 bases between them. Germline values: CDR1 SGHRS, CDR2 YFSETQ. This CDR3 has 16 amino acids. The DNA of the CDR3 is TGCGCCAGCAGTCCTGGGGGGACTTTCTCTGGAAACACCATATATTTT. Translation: CASSPGGTFSGNTIYF.

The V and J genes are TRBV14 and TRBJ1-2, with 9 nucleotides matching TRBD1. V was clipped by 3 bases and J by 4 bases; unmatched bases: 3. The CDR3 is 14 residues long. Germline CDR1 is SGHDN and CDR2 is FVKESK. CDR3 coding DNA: TGTGCCAGCAGCCACCGGGACAGGGTCTATGGCTACACCTTC. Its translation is CASSHRDRVYGYTF. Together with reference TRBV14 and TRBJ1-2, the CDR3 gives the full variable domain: EAGVTQFPSHSVIEKGQTVTLRCDPISGHDNLYWYRRVMGKEIKFLLHFVKESKQDESGMPNNRFLAERTGGTYSTLKVQPAELEDSGVYFCASSHRDRVYGYTFGSGTRLTVV.

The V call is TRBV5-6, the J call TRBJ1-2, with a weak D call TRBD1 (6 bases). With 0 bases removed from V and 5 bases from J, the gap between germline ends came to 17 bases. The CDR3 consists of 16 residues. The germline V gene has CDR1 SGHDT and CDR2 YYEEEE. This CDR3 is CASSLGGQGVRYGYTF. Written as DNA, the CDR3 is TGTGCCAGCAGCTTGGGGGGGCAGGGTGTAAGGTATGGCTACACCTTC.

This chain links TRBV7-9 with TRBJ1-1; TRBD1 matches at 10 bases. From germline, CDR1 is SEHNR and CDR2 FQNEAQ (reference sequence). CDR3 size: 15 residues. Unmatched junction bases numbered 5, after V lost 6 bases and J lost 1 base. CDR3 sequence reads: CASRSRTGGNTEAFF. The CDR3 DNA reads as TGTGCCAGCAGGTCACGGACAGGGGGGAACACTGAAGCTTTCTTT. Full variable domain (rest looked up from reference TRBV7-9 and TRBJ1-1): DTGVSQNPRHKITKRGQNVTFRCDPISEHNRLYWYRQTLGQGPEFLTYFQNEAQLEKSRLLSDRFSAERPKGSFSTLEIQRTEQGDSAMYLCASRSRTGGNTEAFFGQGTRLTVV.

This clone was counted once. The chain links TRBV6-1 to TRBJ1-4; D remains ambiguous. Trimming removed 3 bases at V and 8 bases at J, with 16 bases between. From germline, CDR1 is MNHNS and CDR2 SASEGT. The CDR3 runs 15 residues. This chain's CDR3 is CASSDRPYSGEKLFF. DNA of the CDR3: TGTGCCAGCAGTGACAGGCCTTACTCGGGAGAAAAACTGTTTTTT.

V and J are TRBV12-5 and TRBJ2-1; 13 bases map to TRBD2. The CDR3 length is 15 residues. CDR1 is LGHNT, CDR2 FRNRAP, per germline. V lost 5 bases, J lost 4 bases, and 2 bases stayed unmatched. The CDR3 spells CASGPLAGGYNEQFF. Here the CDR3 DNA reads TGTGCTAGTGGTCCACTAGCGGGGGGGTACAATGAGCAGTTCTTC.

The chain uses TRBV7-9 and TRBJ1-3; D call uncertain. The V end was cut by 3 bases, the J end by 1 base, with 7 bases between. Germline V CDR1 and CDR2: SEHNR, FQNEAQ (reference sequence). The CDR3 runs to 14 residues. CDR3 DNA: TGTGCCAGCAGCTTGGTGACATCTGGAAACACCATATATTTT. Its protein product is CASSLVTSGNTIYF.

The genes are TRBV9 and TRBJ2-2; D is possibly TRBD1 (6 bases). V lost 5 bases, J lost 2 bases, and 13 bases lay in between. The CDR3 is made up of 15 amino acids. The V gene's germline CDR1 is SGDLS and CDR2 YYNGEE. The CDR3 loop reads CASSLTGSNTGELFF. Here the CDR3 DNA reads TGTGCCAGCAGTCTAACAGGGTCCAACACCGGGGAGCTGTTTTTT.

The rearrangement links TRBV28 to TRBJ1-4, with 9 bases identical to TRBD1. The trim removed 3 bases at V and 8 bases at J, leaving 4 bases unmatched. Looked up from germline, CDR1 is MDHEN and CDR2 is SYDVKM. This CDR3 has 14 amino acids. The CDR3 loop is CASSFFTGGEKLFF. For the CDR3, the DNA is TGTGCCAGCAGTTTTTTTACAGGGGGCGAAAAACTGTTTTTT.

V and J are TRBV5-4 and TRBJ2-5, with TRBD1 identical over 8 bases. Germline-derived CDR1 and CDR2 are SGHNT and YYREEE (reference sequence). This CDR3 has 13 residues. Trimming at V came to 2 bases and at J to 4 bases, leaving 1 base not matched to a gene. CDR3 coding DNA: TGTGCCAGCAGCTTTGACAGGGGAGAGACCCAGTACTTC. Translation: CASSFDRGETQYF.

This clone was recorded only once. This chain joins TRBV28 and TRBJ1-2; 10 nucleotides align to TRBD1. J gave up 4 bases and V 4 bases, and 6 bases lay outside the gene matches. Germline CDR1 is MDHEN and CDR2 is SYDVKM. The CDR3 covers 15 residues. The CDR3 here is CASSSRDRGAYGYTF. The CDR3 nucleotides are TGTGCCAGCAGTTCCCGGGACAGGGGCGCCTATGGCTACACCTTC.

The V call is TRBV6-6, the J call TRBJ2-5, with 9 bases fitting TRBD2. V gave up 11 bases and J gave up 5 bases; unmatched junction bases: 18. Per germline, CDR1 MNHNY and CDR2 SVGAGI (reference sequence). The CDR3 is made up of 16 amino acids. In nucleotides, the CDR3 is TGTGCCCCCGGGGTAGGCAGGGCGAGCGGGGGGGAGACCCAGTACTTC. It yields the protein CAPGVGRASGGETQYF.

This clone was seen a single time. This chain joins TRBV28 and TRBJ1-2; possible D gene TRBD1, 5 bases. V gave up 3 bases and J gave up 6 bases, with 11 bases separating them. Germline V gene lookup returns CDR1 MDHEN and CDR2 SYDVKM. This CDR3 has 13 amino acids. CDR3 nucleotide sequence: TGTGCCAGCAGTTTCCGGGCGGGGGATGGCTACACCTTC. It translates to CASSFRAGDGYTF.

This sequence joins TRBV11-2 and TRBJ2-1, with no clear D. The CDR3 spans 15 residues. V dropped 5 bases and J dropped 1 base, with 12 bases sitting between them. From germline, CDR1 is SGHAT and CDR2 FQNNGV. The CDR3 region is CASSASLESYNEQFF. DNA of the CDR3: TGTGCCAGCAGCGCTTCTCTAGAATCCTACAATGAGCAGTTCTTC.

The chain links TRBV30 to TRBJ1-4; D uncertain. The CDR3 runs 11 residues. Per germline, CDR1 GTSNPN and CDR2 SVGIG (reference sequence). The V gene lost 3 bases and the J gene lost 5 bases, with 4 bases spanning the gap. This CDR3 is CAWSQNEKLFF. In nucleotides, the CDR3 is TGTGCCTGGAGCCAGAATGAAAAACTGTTTTTT. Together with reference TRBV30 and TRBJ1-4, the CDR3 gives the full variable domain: SQTIHQWPATLVQPVGSPLSLECTVEGTSNPNLYWYRQAAGRGLQLLFYSVGIGQISSEVPQNLSASRPQDRQFILSSKKLLLSDSGFYLCAWSQNEKLFFGSGTQLSVL.